This is a list of T cell receptor beta chains from one sample in a study of graft-versus-host responses after intestinal transplantation. Profiled with immunoSEQ multiplex PCR; TCRdb holds only in-frame clones, not every one. The data contain 90,000 to 150,000 clones, roughly 96% of them seen just once; the ten biggest clones take up 3% to 4%. These receptors' targets are unknown. Sample: unstimulated CD8+ T cells sorted from spleen or lymph node cells, taken before intestinal transplant. The receptors shown here come from a human donor who received an intestinal transplant. The CDR3 runs from the conserved cysteine through the conserved F or W.

J gene	V gene	CDR3 protein
TRBJ2-1	TRBV7-3	CASSLAGGQDEQFF
TRBJ2-6	TRBV29-1	CSVAGGSSGANVLTF
TRBJ2-7	TRBV7-6	CASSLGTSAPYEQYF
TRBJ1-2	TRBV9	CASSVDQGYGYTF
TRBJ2-5	TRBV25-1	CASEVSGAKETQYF
TRBJ1-1	TRBV11-3	CASGGQDGPEAFF
TRBJ2-7	TRBV18	CASSPLIGPSSYEQYF
TRBJ2-5	TRBV30	CAWSPAGGPGETQYF
TRBJ1-1	TRBV19	CASSIGTGSFRTEAFF
TRBJ2-3	TRBV13	CASSLGGQGSTDTQYF
TRBJ2-7	TRBV9	CASSANWGFAYEQYF
TRBJ2-5	TRBV28	CASSQRISGWETQYF
TRBJ2-7	TRBV14	CASSPTDTYEQYF
TRBJ2-2	TRBV5-1	CASSLGWGDTGELFF
TRBJ2-7	TRBV5-1	CASKGGQGFYEQYF
NA	TRBV19	CASSIDSPYEQYF
TRBJ2-7	TRBV4-1	CASSQGTSGTYEQYF
TRBJ2-5	TRBV2	CASSGQGVEETQYF
TRBJ2-5	TRBV20-1	CSARGGGTQYF
TRBJ1-1	TRBV19	CASSIGQTKAFF
TRBJ1-2	TRBV27	CASSLSRQTNYGYTF
TRBJ1-6	TRBV2	CASNPGGKAPLHF
TRBJ1-3	TRBV13	CASSFGAQGRSGNTIYF
TRBJ2-7	TRBV27	CASRPVTGDDEQYF
TRBJ1-2	TRBV29-1	CSVQREEGYTF
TRBJ2-7	TRBV4-3	CASSQDWGVYEQYF
TRBJ2-7	TRBV2	CASRLAYEQYF
TRBJ1-1	TRBV4-1	CASSQIQGEVDTEAFF
TRBJ2-3	TRBV5-1	CASSFRGSTDTQYF
TRBJ1-6	TRBV25-1	CASSEFREANSPLHF
TRBJ2-2	TRBV5-6	CASSHSGYGELFF
TRBJ2-7	TRBV6-5	CASRGRGIDEQYF
TRBJ2-3	TRBV15	CATSSYTGVSTDTQYF
TRBJ1-2	TRBV5-6	CASSRRGYTF
TRBJ2-1	TRBV19	CASSIYSTIYNEQFF
TRBJ1-5	TRBV4-2	CASSQVAGGIPNQPQHF
TRBJ2-3	TRBV4-1	CASSQDRRAGGWTDTQYF
TRBJ2-1	TRBV7-9	CASSFEGFDEQFF
TRBJ1-6	TRBV7-3	CASSEQGSYNSPLHF
TRBJ2-7	TRBV6-5	CASSEVAHYEQYF
TRBJ2-7	TRBV19	CASSPGLRYEQYF
TRBJ1-3	TRBV19	CASSRDTSSGNTIYF
TRBJ2-3	TRBV9	CASSVAIERSTDTQYF
TRBJ1-2	TRBV7-9	CASTETAIPDGYTF
TRBJ2-5	TRBV19	CASSPTPRRGETQYF
TRBJ2-7	TRBV6-4	CASSDRTGDEQYF
TRBJ1-1	TRBV27	CASSPIRQAIEAFF
TRBJ2-6	TRBV27	CASRPSPPGGGLFGANVLTF
TRBJ1-1	TRBV6-1	CASSEIKGTEAFF
TRBJ2-3	TRBV6-5	CASSYSDTQYF
TRBJ2-5	TRBV2	CVSRKTVTLEETQYF
TRBJ2-5	TRBV7-6	CASSGSQETQYF
TRBJ2-7	TRBV6-1	CASSEASLKAGSSYEQYF
TRBJ1-2	TRBV28	CASSGTPLGGYTF